This entry concerns a single T cell receptor beta chain. Profiled with immunoSEQ multiplex PCR; TCRdb holds only in-frame clones, not every one. Among roughly 59,000 clones listed, more than 75% were seen once. The record originates from a study of blood T cell repertoires in COVID-19. Study-wide background: PBMCs, B-cell-depleted T cells, or T cells provided the cDNA or gDNA that made up the material.

The sequenced sample was peripheral blood. This receptor was obtained from a man older than 75 with acute or convalescent COVID-19.

CDR3 region: CASSLEGQGSPLHF. Here the CDR3 DNA reads TGTGCCAGCAGCTTAGAGGGACAGGGGTCACCCCTCCACTTT. The J gene is TRBJ1-6, the V gene TRBV7-9; 10 bases fit TRBD1. The V and J ends lost 1 base and 10 bases, in that order; junction bases with no gene match: 1. This CDR3 spans 14 amino acids. CDR1 and CDR2 (germline): SEHNR, FQNEAQ (reference sequence).